The clone carrying this TCR beta chain was counted only a few times. The second PCR ran roughly 6 to 11 cycles with a sample-barcoded 5' primer and J-beta primers. TCRdb recomputed calls from the 5' RACE reads with MiXCR, one row per CDR3 protein. The repertoire has 550,000 to 700,000 distinct CDR3 sequences, roughly a quarter of them found once; the top ten carry under 20%. From germline, CDR1 is SEHNR and CDR2 FQNEAQ (reference sequence). V lost 1 base to trimming and J lost 5 bases; unmatched junction nucleotides: 13. CDR3 size: 18 residues. The record originates from a study of blood T cells in healthy people across ages.

Sequencing input: blood. This clonotype was sampled from a woman in her 70s in good health. V is TRBV7-9 and J is TRBJ1-5; 8 bases line up with TRBD1. For the CDR3, the DNA is TGTGCCAGCAGCTTAGGGACAGGGTTCGTGGGTCACGATCAGCCCCAGCATTTT. It specifies CASSLGTGFVGHDQPQHF.